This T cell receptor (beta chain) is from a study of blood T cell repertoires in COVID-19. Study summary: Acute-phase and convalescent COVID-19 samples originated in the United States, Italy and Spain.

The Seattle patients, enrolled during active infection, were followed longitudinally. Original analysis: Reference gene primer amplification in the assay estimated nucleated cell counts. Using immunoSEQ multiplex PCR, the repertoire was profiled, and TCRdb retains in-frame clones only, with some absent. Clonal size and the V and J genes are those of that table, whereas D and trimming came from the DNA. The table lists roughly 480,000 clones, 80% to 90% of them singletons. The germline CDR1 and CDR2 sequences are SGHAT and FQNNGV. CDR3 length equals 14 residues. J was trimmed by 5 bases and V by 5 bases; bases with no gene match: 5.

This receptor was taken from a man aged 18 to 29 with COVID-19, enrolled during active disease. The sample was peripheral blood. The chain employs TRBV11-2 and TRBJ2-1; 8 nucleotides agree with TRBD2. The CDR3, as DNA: TGTGCCAGCAGCCTCCTAGCGGGTGACAATGAGCAGTTCTTC. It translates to CASSLLAGDNEQFF. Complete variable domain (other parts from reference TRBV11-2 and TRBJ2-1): EAGVAQSPRYKIIEKRQSVAFWCNPISGHATLYWYQQILGQGPKLLIQFQNNGVVDDSQLPKDRFSAERLKGVDSTLKIQPAKLEDSAVYLCASSLLAGDNEQFFGPGTRLTVL.